This entry features one TCR beta chain sequence. The antigen is undetermined. The data are from a study of shared clonotypes between healthy human individuals. Study findings and constraints: Clonotype sharing levels among donors were expected to vary with sequencing depth. Across subsets, estimated richness was generally greater for naive than for memory populations.

Germline V gene sequence: CDR1 SQVTM, CDR2 ANQGSEA. V trimming: 4 bases; J trimming: 1 base; junction bases outside the gene matches: 5. The CDR3 loop spans 15 amino acids. Some clones are missing from TCRdb's copy, which holds only in-frame ones; the method was immunoSEQ multiplex PCR. Of roughly 680,000 clones listed, 55% to 75% are singletons. Material for sequencing was memory CD4+ T cells sorted from blood. The sample's subset: CD45RA-negative fraction. The source is a woman in her twenties or thirties in good health. The chain carries TRBV29-1 and TRBJ2-2; 8 bases align to TRBD1. For the CDR3, the DNA is TGCAGCGTTGTACCAGGGGGCATGAACACCGGGGAGCTGTTTTTT. Amino acid sequence: CSVVPGGMNTGELFF.